The 18 T cell receptor beta chains below were found in one sample sequenced in a study of regulatory T cells in long-lasting Graves disease. Stated time point: persistent/refractory GD, antithyroid drugs over 5 years with positive TRAb. Following extraction of RNA from PBMCs, that RNA was used to make the TCR library. The authors built TCR beta libraries using iRepertoire HTBI primers and Arm-PCR of CDR3 regions. TCRdb called the multiplex PCR reads again in MiXCR, with one record for every CDR3 protein. The sample has 350,000 to 500,000 distinct CDR3 sequences, around 20% seen once. The specimen was peripheral blood mononuclear cells (PBMCs), collected when the disease was refractory, from a patient treated with antithyroid drugs. The receptors were gathered from a female donor with Graves disease.

V and J are TRBV9 and TRBJ1-3; TRBD1 might be the D (5 bases). CDR1 is SGDLS, CDR2 YYNGEE, per germline. With 0 bases removed from V and 2 bases from J, the gap between germline ends came to 6 bases. The CDR3 totals 14 residues. CDR3 loop: CASSVEQAGNTIYF. The CDR3 region has the DNA TGTGCCAGCAGCGTAGAACAGGCTGGAAACACCATATATTTT.

The sample holds many counts of this clonotype. The gene calls are TRBV12-3 or TRBV12-4 and TRBJ2-7; TRBD2 matches 10 bases. The CDR3 spans 16 residues. With 2 bases clipped from V and 2 bases from J, the junction kept 6 bases outside the gene matches. The CDR3 here is CASSLTGTSVTYEQYF. Here the CDR3 DNA reads TGTGCCAGCAGTTTAACCGGGACTAGCGTTACCTACGAGCAGTACTTC.

This clonotype was observed a handful of times. V and J are TRBV7-9 and TRBJ2-3; 7 bases fit TRBD2. After removal of 5 bases from V and 5 bases from J, the junction contained 10 bases not matched to a gene. This CDR3 is built from 15 residues. Germline CDR1 SEHNR, CDR2 FQNEAQ (reference sequence). The CDR3 bases are TGTGCCAGCAGCCCACCGGGACTACACCGAGATACGCAGTATTTT. Its protein product is CASSPPGLHRDTQYF.

This clonotype was seen repeatedly, ten times or more. V is TRBV11-2 and J is TRBJ2-2; D is ambiguous. The CDR3 totals 13 residues. The V end lost 6 bases, the J end lost 5 bases, and 10 bases lay between the germline ends. Germline V gene lookup returns CDR1 SGHAT and CDR2 FQNNGV. The DNA of the CDR3 is TGTGCCAGCAGTTACTCGACGACCGGGGAGCTGTTTTTT. Its protein product is CASSYSTTGELFF.

This clonotype occurred a few times. V gene TRBV28 combines with J gene TRBJ2-3, with a tentative D call TRBD1 (6 bases). Trimming removed 4 bases from V and 0 bases from J, with 14 bases in between. Looked up from germline, CDR1 is MDHEN and CDR2 is SYDVKM. This CDR3 comprises 16 residues. CDR3 in amino acids: CASSWNRASSTDTQYF. In DNA, the CDR3 is TGTGCCAGCAGTTGGAACAGGGCTAGTAGCACAGATACGCAGTATTTT.

This clonotype was seen only a few times. The chain recombines TRBV2 with TRBJ2-2; unclear D gene. V was clipped by 8 bases and J by 5 bases, with 9 bases between them. The CDR3 length is 12 residues. Germline V lookup: CDR1 SNHLY, CDR2 FYNNEI. CDR3 region: CASLVRTGELFF. Here the CDR3 DNA reads TGTGCCAGCCTAGTAAGGACCGGGGAGCTGTTTTTT.

The V call is TRBV20-1, the J call TRBJ2-7, with TRBD2 matching 11 bases. CDR3 size: 13 residues. From germline, CDR1 is DFQATT and CDR2 SNEGSKA (reference sequence). CDR3: CSYTSGGSYEQYF. CDR3 nucleotides: TGCAGCTACACTAGCGGGGGATCCTACGAGCAGTACTTC.

This clonotype was observed at least ten times. The V call is TRBV5-4, the J call TRBJ2-7; 8 bases are a match to TRBD2. V lost 0 bases and J lost 6; bases outside the gene matches: 5. The CDR3 contains 14 residues. Germline CDR1 and CDR2: SGHNT and YYREEE (reference sequence). CDR3 protein: CASSLGRGDSEQYF. CDR3 DNA: TGTGCCAGCAGCTTGGGGCGGGGGGATAGCGAGCAGTACTTC.

V is TRBV28 and J is TRBJ2-2, with D possibly being TRBD2 (5 bases). The CDR3 loop spans 15 amino acids. Per the germline V gene, CDR1 is MDHEN and CDR2 is SYDVKM. Deletions cut 8 bases from V and 4 bases from J, with 17 bases between. The DNA for the CDR3 is TGTGCCAGCGCGGGCGTAGCAGTCATCACCGGGGAGCTGTTTTTT. This gives the protein CASAGVAVITGELFF.

J is TRBJ1-1 and V is TRBV3-1, with a tentative D call TRBD1 (6 bases). V lost 4 bases, J lost 0 bases, and 12 bases lay in between. The CDR3 consists of 15 residues. The germline gives CDR1 LGHDT, CDR2 YNNKEL (reference sequence). Here the CDR3 DNA reads TGTGCCAGCAGCCCTCGACAGGCCATGAACACTGAAGCTTTCTTT. This sequence encodes CASSPRQAMNTEAFF. The full variable domain, with the rest looked up from reference TRBV3-1 and TRBJ1-1, is DTAVSQTPKYLVTQMGNDKSIKCEQNLGHDTMYWYKQDSKKFLKIMFSYNNKELIINETVPNRFSPKSPDKAHLNLHINSLELGDSAVYFCASSPRQAMNTEAFFGQGTRLTVV.

This clonotype was detected many times. The CDR3 here is CASSEAQGLEAFF. The DNA of the CDR3 is TGTGCCAGCAGTGAAGCCCAAGGGTTAGAAGCTTTCTTT. The chain links TRBV2 to TRBJ1-1; D not resolved. Trimming removed 0 bases at V and 8 bases at J, with 10 bases between. CDR1 and CDR2 (germline): SNHLY, FYNNEI. This CDR3 has 13 residues.

J is TRBJ1-2 and V is TRBV20-1; 9 bases are a match to TRBD1. After removal of 4 bases from V and 3 bases from J, the junction contained 6 bases not matched to a gene. In germline, CDR1 is DFQATT, CDR2 SNEGSKA (reference sequence). The CDR3 spans 14 residues. The CDR3 DNA reads as TGCAGTGCTATACAGGGGGCGAGAGACTATGGCTACACCTTC. Its translation: CSAIQGARDYGYTF.

The chain combines TRBV27 with TRBJ2-7; TRBD2 matches at 8 bases. This CDR3 has 15 amino acids. V dropped 3 bases and J dropped 3; count of bases not matched to a gene: 7. In germline, CDR1 is MNHEY, CDR2 SMNVEV (reference sequence). CDR3 DNA: TGTGCCAGCAGTTTGGTAGCGGGAAATAACTACGAGCAGTACTTC. Translating gives CASSLVAGNNYEQYF.

The chain combines TRBV7-9 with TRBJ1-4; tentatively, D is TRBD1 (5 bases). Germline V lookup: CDR1 SEHNR, CDR2 FQNEAQ (reference sequence). This CDR3 has 15 residues. Deletions cut 5 bases from V and 0 bases from J, with 10 bases between. This CDR3 is CASSRDVSTNEKLFF. CDR3 bases: TGTGCCAGCAGCCGGGACGTCTCAACTAATGAAAAACTGTTTTTT.

Points on this clonotype: Being one base from a much bigger clone, this may be a read error. This chain connects TRBV27 to TRBJ1-5; a possible D gene is TRBD1 (5 bases). This CDR3 region has 15 residues. Germline values: CDR1 MNHEY, CDR2 SMNVEV (reference sequence). For the CDR3, the DNA is TGTGCCAGCAGCTCCGGGACTACTAGCAATCGGCCCCAGCATTTT. It codes for CASSSGTTSNRPQHF.

The rearrangement uses TRBV7-2 and TRBJ2-1; 13 bases align to TRBD2. In germline, CDR1 is SGHTA, CDR2 FQGNSA. J was trimmed by 7 bases and V by 5 bases; bases with no gene match: 8. The CDR3 has 16 amino acids. CDR3 sequence (DNA): TGTGCCAGCAGCCCATCCTTGGGACTAGCGGGAAATGAGCAGTTCTTC. Its translation is CASSPSLGLAGNEQFF.

In its sample, this clonotype was seen a few times. A read error may account for a junction end that differs from germline. The chain employs TRBV19 and TRBJ2-5, with a possible D match to TRBD2 (6 bases). Per the germline V gene, CDR1 is LNHDA and CDR2 is SQIVND (reference sequence). The CDR3 consists of 15 residues. CDR3 in amino acids: CASSKSGSGQEAQYF. Written as DNA, the CDR3 is TGTGCCAGTAGTAAATCTGGTAGCGGCCAAGAGGCCCAGTACTTC.

The chain joins TRBV12-3 or TRBV12-4 to TRBJ2-1; 9 bases are a match to TRBD1. V dropped 2 bases and J dropped 6; count of bases not matched to a gene: 8. This CDR3 region has 16 residues. Here the CDR3 reads CASSLLPGQGSNEQFF. The CDR3 DNA reads as TGTGCCAGCAGTTTACTGCCGGGACAGGGATCCAATGAGCAGTTCTTC.